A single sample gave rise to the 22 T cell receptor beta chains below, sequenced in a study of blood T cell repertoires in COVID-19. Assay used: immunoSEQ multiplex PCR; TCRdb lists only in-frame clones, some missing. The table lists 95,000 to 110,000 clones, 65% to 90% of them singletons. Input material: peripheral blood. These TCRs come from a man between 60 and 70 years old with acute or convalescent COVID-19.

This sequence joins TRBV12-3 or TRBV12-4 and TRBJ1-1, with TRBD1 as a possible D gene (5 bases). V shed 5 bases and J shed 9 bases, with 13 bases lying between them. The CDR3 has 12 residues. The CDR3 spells CASSTLGQKAFF. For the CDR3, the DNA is TGTGCCAGCAGTACCCTGGGGCAGAAAGCTTTCTTT.

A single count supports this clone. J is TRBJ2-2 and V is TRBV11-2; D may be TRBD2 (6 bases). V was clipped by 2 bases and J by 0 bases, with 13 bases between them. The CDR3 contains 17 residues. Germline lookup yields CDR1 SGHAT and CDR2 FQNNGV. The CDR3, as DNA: TGTGCCAGCAGCTTATCCTCCTGGGGGGCGAACACCGGGGAGCTGTTTTTT. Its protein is CASSLSSWGANTGELFF.

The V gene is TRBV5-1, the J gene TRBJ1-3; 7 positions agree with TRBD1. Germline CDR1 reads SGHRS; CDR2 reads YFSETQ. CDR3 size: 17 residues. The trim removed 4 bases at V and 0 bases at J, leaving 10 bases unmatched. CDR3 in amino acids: CASSPRTGGVSGNTIYF. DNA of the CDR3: TGCGCCAGCAGCCCGCGGACAGGCGGTGTCTCTGGAAACACCATATATTTT.

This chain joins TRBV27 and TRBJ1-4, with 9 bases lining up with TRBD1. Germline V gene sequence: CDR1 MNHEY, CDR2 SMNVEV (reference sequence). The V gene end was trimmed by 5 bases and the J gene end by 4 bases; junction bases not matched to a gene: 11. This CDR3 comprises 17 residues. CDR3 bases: TGTGCCAGCAGTCCGCCCCAAGGACAGGGGATTAATGAAAAACTGTTTTTT. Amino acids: CASSPPQGQGINEKLFF.

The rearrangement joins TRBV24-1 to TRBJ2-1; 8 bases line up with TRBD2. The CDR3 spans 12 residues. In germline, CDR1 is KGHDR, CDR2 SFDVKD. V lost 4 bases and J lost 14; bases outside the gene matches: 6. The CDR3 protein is CATSEPSGSEFF. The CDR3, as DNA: TGTGCCACCAGTGAACCCAGCGGGAGTGAGTTCTTC.

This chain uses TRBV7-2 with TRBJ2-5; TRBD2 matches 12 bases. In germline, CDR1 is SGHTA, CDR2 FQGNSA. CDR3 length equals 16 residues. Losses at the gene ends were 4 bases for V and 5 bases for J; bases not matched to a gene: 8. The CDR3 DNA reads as TGTGCCAGCAGCTATTCTAGCGGGAGGGCAGGGGAGACCCAGTACTTC. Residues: CASSYSSGRAGETQYF.

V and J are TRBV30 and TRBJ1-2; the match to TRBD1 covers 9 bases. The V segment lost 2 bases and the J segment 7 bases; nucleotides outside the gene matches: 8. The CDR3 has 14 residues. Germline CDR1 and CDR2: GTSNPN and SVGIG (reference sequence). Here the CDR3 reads CAWSHSGTGPGYTF. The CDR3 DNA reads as TGTGCCTGGAGTCACTCCGGGACAGGGCCTGGCTACACCTTC.

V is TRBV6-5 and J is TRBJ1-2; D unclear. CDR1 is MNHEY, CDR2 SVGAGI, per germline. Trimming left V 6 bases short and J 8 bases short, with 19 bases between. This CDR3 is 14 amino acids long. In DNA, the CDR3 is TGTGCCAGCAGGGTCCATAGTCCATTGCGAGGCTACACCTTC. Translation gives CASRVHSPLRGYTF.

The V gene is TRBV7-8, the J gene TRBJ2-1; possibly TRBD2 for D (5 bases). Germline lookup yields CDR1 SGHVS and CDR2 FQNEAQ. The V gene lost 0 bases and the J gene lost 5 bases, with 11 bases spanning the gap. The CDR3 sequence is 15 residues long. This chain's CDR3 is CASSLALSAHNEQFF. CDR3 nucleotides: TGTGCCAGCAGCTTAGCGCTTAGCGCCCACAATGAGCAGTTCTTC.

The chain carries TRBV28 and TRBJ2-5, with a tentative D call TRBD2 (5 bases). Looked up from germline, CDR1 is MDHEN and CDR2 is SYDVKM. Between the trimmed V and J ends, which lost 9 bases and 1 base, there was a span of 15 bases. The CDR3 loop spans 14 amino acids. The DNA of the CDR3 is TGTGCCAGTATAGAGGGAGAGGCCCAAGAGACCCAGTACTTC. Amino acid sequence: CASIEGEAQETQYF.

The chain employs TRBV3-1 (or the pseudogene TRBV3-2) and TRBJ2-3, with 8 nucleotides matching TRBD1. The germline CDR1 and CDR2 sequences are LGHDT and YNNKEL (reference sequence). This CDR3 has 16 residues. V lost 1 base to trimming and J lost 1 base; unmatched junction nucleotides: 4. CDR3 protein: CASSQAGGIGTDTQYF. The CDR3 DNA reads TGTGCCAGCAGCCAAGCAGGGGGCATTGGCACAGATACGCAGTATTTT.

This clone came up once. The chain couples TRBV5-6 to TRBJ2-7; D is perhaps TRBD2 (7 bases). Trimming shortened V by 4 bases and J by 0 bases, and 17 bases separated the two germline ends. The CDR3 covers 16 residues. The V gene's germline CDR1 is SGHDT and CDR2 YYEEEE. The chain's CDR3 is CASSARGGGLSYEQYF. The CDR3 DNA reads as TGTGCCAGCAGCGCCCGGGGAGGGGGTCTCTCCTACGAGCAGTACTTC.

CDR3 protein: CASSVASQDLYGYTF. In DNA form, the CDR3 reads TGTGCCAGCAGCGTAGCATCACAGGATCTATATGGCTACACCTTC. V and J are TRBV9 and TRBJ1-2; D might be TRBD1 (5 bases). The V gene's germline CDR1 is SGDLS and CDR2 YYNGEE. CDR3 length equals 15 residues. V was pared by 0 bases and J by 5 bases, with 14 bases between.

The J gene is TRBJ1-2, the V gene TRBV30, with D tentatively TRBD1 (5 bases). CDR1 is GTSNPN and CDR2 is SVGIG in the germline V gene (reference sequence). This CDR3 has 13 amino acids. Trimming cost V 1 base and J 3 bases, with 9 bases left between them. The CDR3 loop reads CAWSGGLYYGYTF. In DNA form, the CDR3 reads TGTGCCTGGAGTGGGGGACTGTACTATGGCTACACCTTC.

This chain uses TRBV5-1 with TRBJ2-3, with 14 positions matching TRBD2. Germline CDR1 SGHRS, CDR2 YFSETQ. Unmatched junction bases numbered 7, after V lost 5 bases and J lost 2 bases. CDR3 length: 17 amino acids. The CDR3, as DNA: TGCGCCAGCAGTAGACTAGCGGGAGGGCTTCACACAGATACGCAGTATTTT. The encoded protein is CASSRLAGGLHTDTQYF. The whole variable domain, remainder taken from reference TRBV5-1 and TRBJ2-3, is KAGVTQTPRYLIKTRGQQVTLSCSPISGHRSVSWYQQTPGQGLQFLFEYFSETQRNKGNFPGRFSGRQFSNSRSEMNVSTLELGDSALYLCASSRLAGGLHTDTQYFGPGTRLTVL.

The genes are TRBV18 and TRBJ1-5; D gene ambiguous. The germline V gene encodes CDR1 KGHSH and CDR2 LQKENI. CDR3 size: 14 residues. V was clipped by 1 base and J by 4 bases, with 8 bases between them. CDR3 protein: CASSPQQKNQPQHF. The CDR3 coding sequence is TGTGCCAGCTCACCACAACAGAAAAATCAGCCCCAGCATTTT.

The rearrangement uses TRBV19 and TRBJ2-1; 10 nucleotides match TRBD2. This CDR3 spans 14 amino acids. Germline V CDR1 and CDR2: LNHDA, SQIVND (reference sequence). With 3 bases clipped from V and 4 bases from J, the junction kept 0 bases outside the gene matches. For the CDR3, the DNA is TGTGCCAGTAGTATGGGACTAGCGTACAATGAGCAGTTCTTC. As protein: CASSMGLAYNEQFF.

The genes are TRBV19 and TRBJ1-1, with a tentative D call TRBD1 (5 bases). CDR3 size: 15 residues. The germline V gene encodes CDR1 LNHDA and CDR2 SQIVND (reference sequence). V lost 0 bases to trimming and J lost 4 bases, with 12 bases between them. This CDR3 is CASSIDYRSFTEAFF. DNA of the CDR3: TGTGCCAGTAGTATAGATTACAGGTCTTTCACTGAAGCTTTCTTT.

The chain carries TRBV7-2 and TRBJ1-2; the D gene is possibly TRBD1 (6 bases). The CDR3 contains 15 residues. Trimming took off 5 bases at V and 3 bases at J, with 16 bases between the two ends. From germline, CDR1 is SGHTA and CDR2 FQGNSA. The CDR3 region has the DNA TGTGCCAGCAGCCACCGACAGGTCTTAGACTATGGCTACACCTTC. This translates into CASSHRQVLDYGYTF.

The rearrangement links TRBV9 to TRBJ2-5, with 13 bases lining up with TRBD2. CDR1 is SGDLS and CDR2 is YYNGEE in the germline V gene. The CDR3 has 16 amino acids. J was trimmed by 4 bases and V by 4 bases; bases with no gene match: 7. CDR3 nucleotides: TGTGCCAGCAGCTCCCACCGACTAGCGGGAGGAGAGACCCAGTACTTC. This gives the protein CASSSHRLAGGETQYF.

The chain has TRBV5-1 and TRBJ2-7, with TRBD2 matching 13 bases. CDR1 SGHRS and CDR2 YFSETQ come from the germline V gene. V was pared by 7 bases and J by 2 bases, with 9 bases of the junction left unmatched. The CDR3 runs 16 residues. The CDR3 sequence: CASGPGLAGNPYEQYF. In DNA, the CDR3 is TGCGCCAGCGGTCCGGGACTAGCGGGAAACCCCTACGAGCAGTACTTC. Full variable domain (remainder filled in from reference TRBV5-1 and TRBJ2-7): KAGVTQTPRYLIKTRGQQVTLSCSPISGHRSVSWYQQTPGQGLQFLFEYFSETQRNKGNFPGRFSGRQFSNSRSEMNVSTLELGDSALYLCASGPGLAGNPYEQYFGPGTRLTVT.

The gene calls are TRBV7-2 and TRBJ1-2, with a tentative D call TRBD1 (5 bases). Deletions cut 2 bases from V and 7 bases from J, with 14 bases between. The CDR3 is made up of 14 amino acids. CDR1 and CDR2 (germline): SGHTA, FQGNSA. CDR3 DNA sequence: TGTGCCAGCAGCTTATTCAGGGCGGGAAGTGGCTACACCTTC. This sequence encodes CASSLFRAGSGYTF.